This T cell receptor beta chain was sequenced in a study of blood T cell repertoires in COVID-19. Participants were aged about 18 to 90 years, lived in around 25 US areas, and enrolled virtually. Participants reported their clinical history, and cohort assignment relied on those reports. Within the 2 weeks before study entry, each person in the exposed group met a COVID-19 case. In the original processing: Amplification with reference gene primers provided the estimates of nucleated cell counts. Here immunoSEQ multiplex PCR was the method, and the copy in TCRdb shows in-frame clones only, minus some. The V and J calls and clone size are taken from that table; D and trimming were inferred from the DNA. The sample lists 350,000 to 500,000 clones; roughly 90% were seen once. Germline V gene lookup returns CDR1 SGHKS and CDR2 YYEKEE (reference sequence). V was trimmed by 1 base and J by 4 bases, leaving 6 bases between them. The CDR3 is made up of 12 amino acids.

The sequence came from a young woman who had been exposed to COVID-19. The V call is TRBV5-5, the J call TRBJ2-7; D is perhaps TRBD1 (5 bases). The sample comprised PBMCs or T cells enriched from blood (not recorded which). The DNA of the CDR3 is TGTGCCAGCAGCTTGCGACAGTACGAGCAGTACTTC. Translated, it gives CASSLRQYEQYF.